This T cell receptor beta chain was observed in a study of T-cell reconstitution after alpha-beta-depleted transplantation in children. Overall study findings and caveats: Where alpha-beta T cells came from about two months after transplant was reportedly several hundred expanded graft clones. Newly produced T cells mostly provided counts and TCRbeta diversity after one year, as hyperexpanded clones declined. Certain patients had high TCRbeta diversity at day 60, and it came from recipient T cells and thymic progenitors that survived.

During its preparation, the TCRbeta library received unique molecular identifiers. MiXCR was run by TCRdb on the PCR reads, yielding one entry per CDR3 protein. The sample consists of around 580,000 distinct CDR3 sequences, 23% of them appearing once. This clonotype was counted only a few times. Its antigen is currently unknown. The CDR3 covers 16 residues. Between the trimmed V and J ends, which lost 3 bases and 7 bases, there was a span of 21 bases. Germline values: CDR1 MNHEY, CDR2 SVGAGI. The sequence was obtained from a boy under two years old who had a stem cell transplant for acute myeloid leukemia, so the T cells may come from the graft donor. V gene TRBV6-5 combines with J gene TRBJ2-5; D is perhaps TRBD1 or TRBD2 (5 bases each). The source was PBMCs, mostly from graft donor cells, collected 360 days after TCRalphabeta/CD19-depleted stem cell transplant. For the CDR3, the DNA is TGTGCCAGCAGTTATAACCCCGGAACAGGCGCGGGGACCCAGTACTTC. Translation: CASSYNPGTGAGTQYF.